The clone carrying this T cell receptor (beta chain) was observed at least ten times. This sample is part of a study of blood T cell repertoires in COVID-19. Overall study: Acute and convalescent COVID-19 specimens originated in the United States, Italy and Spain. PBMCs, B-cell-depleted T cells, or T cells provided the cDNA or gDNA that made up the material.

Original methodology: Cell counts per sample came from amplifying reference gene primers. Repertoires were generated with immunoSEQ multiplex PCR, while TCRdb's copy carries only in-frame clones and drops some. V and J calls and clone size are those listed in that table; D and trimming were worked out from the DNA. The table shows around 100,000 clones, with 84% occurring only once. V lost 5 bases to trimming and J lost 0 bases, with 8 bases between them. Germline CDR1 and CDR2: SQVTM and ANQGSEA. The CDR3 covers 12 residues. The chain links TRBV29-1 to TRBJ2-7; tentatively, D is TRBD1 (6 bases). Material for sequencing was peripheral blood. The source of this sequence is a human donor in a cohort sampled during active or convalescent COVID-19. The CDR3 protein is CSVSDSSYEQYF. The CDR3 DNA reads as TGCAGCGTTTCGGACAGCTCCTACGAGCAGTACTTC.